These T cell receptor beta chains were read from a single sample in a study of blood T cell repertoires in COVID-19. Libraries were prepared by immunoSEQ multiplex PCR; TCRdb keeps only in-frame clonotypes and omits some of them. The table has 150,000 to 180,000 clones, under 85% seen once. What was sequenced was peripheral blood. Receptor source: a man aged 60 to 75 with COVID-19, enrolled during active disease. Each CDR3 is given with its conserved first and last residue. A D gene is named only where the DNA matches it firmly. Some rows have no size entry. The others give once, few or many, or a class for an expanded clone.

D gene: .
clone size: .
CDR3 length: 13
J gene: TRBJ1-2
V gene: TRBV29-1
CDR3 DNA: TGCAGCGTCGAAAGGGAGTTGCGCTATGGCTACACCTTC
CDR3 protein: CSVERELRYGYTF

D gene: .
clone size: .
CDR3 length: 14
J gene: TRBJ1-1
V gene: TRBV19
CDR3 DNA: TGTGCCAGTAGTAACAGGGAAATGAACACTGAAGCTTTCTTT
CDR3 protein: CASSNREMNTEAFF

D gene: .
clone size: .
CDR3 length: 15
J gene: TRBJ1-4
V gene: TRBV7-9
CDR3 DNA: TGTGCCAGCAGCTTATCCGGGGAGGTGGCTGAAAAACTGTTTTTT
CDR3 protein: CASSLSGEVAEKLFF

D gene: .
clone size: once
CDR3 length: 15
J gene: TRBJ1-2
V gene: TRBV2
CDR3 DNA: TGTGCCAGCAGCGCGGAGAGCGTAGGCTATGCTGGCTACACCTTC
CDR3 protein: CASSAESVGYAGYTF

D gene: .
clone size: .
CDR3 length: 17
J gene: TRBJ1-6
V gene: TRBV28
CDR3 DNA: TGTGCCAGCACCTTTGTATGGGACGGGGGGAGTAATTCACCCCTCCACTTT
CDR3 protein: CASTFVWDGGSNSPLHF

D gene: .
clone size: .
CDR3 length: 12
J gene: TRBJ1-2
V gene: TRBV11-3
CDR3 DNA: TGTGCCAGCAGCTCGACAGCCTATGGCTACACCTTC
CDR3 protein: CASSSTAYGYTF

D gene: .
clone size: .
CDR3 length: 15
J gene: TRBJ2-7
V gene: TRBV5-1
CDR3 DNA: TGCGCCAGCAGCTCGGATCCGACAGTCTCCTACGAGCAGTACTTC
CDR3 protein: CASSSDPTVSYEQYF

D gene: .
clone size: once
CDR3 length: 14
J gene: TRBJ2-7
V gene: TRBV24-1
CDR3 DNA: TGTGCCACCCCCCCGGACAGAGATACCTACGAGCAGTACTTC
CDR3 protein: CATPPDRDTYEQYF

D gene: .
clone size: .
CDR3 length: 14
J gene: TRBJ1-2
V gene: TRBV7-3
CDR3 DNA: TGTGCCAGCGGGGTGGGGGCGACAAACTATGGCTACACCTTC
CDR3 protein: CASGVGATNYGYTF

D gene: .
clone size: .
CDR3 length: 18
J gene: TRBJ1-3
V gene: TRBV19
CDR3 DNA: TGTGCCAGTAGTATAGAAGTTGGTTTCTTGAGCTCTGGAAACACCATATATTTT
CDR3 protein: CASSIEVGFLSSGNTIYF

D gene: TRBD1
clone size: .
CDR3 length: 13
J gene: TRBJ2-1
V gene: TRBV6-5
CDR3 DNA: TGTGCCAGCAGCGGACAGGTCTACAATGAGCAGTTCTTC
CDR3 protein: CASSGQVYNEQFF

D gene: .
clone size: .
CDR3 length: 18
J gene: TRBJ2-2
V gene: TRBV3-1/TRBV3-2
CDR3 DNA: TGTGCCAGCAGCCAAGAATTCTCTTGGACAGAAGGCACCGGGGAGCTGTTTTTT
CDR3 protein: CASSQEFSWTEGTGELFF

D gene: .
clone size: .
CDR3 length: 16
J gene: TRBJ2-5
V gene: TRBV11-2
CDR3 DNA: TGTGCCAGCAGCCCAATAGCGGCAGACGGGAGAGAGACCCAGTACTTC
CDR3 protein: CASSPIAADGRETQYF

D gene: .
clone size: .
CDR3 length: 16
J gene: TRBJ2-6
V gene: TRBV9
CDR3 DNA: TGTGCCAGCAGCGATAAAGAGAAGTCTGGGGCCAACGTCCTGACTTTC
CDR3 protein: CASSDKEKSGANVLTF

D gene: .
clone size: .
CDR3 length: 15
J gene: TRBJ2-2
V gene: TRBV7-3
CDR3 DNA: TGTGCCAGCAGACCAACGGGACAAGTCACCGGGGAGCTGTTTTTT
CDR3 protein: CASRPTGQVTGELFF